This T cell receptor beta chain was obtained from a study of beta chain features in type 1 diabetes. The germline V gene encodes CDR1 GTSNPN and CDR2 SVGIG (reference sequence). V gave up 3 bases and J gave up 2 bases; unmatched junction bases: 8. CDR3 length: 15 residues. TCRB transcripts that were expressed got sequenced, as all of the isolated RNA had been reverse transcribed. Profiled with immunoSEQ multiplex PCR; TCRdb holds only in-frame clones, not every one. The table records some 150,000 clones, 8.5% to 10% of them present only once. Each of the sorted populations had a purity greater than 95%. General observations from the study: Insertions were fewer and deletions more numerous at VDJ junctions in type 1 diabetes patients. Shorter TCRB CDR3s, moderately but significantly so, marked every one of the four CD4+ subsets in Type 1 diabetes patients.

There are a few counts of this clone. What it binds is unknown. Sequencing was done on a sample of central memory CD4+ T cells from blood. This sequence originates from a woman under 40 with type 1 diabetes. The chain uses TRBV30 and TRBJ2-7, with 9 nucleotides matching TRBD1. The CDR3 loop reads CAWRQPGTGTYEQYF. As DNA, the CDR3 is TGTGCCTGGAGGCAGCCCGGGACAGGGACCTACGAGCAGTACTTC.